This is a list of T cell receptor beta chains from one sample in a study of blood T cell repertoires in COVID-19. Some clones are missing from TCRdb's copy, which holds only in-frame ones; the method was immunoSEQ multiplex PCR. Of some 250,000 clones in the sample, approximately 84% were seen once. The sample was peripheral blood. These receptors came from a woman in her thirties who had recovered from COVID-19. CDR3s include the opening cysteine and the closing phenylalanine or tryptophan. The D gene is left open where the match is weak. Size is omitted from some rows. Given values are once, few, many or a class for expanded clones.

cdr3_aa cdr3_nt clone_size j_call v_call d_call
CASSFSGRGTYGTEAFF TGTGCCAGCAGTTTCAGCGGGAGGGGCACTTACGGAACTGAAGCTTTCTTT once TRBJ1-1 TRBV5-4 NA
CASSPGGDGYTF TGTGCCAGCAGCCCGGGGGGGGATGGCTACACCTTC NA TRBJ1-2 TRBV11-2 NA
CASSPSQETYEQYF TGTGCCAGCTCACCCTCACAGGAAACCTACGAGCAGTACTTC NA TRBJ2-7 TRBV18 NA
CASSANREIGYTF TGTGCCAGCAGCGCGAACAGGGAAATCGGCTACACCTTC NA TRBJ1-2 TRBV9 NA
CAWSGQGGTEAFF TGTGCCTGGAGTGGACAGGGGGGGACTGAAGCTTTCTTT NA TRBJ1-1 TRBV30 TRBD1
CASSDLAGLANEQFF TGTGCCAGCAGCGATTTAGCGGGGTTGGCCAATGAGCAGTTCTTC NA TRBJ2-1 TRBV9 TRBD2
CASSLGRGRFGYGYTF TGCGCCAGCAGCTTGGGCAGGGGGAGGTTCGGCTATGGCTACACCTTC NA TRBJ1-2 TRBV5-1 TRBD1
CASTIRGGTEAFF TGTGCCAGTACCATAAGGGGTGGGACTGAAGCTTTCTTT once TRBJ1-1 TRBV19 NA
CASSSESGVGPYEQYF TGTGCCAGCAGCTCGGAGTCAGGGGTTGGGCCATACGAGCAGTACTTC NA TRBJ2-7 TRBV5-4 NA
CATTGGVPDEQYF TGTGCCACCACGGGGGGTGTACCAGACGAGCAGTACTTC NA TRBJ2-7 TRBV27 TRBD2
CASSWGQSGTDTQYF TGCGCCAGCAGCTGGGGACAATCCGGCACAGATACGCAGTATTTT NA TRBJ2-3 TRBV5-1 NA
CASSLVGGSEAFF TGTGCCAGCAGCTTAGTGGGGGGTTCTGAAGCTTTCTTT NA TRBJ1-1 TRBV7-2 NA
CASSFDRVSYEQYF TGTGCCAGCAGCTTTGACAGGGTCTCCTACGAGCAGTACTTC NA TRBJ2-7 TRBV7-2 TRBD1
CASSAPTGQKSYGYTF TGTGCCAGCAGCGCACCAACGGGACAGAAGAGCTATGGCTACACCTTC many TRBJ1-2 TRBV7-2 TRBD1
CATTGGKKNTIYF TGTGCCACCACAGGGGGGAAGAAAAACACCATATATTTT NA TRBJ1-3 TRBV24-1 TRBD1
CASGQTNQPQHF TGTGCCAGCGGACAGACCAATCAGCCCCAGCATTTT NA TRBJ1-5 TRBV2 NA
CAGEDGTGLTEAFF TGTGCCGGAGAGGATGGGACAGGGTTAACTGAAGCTTTCTTT NA TRBJ1-1 TRBV6-5 TRBD1
CASSTGGRELFF TGTGCCAGCAGCACGGGGGGTCGGGAGCTGTTTTTT NA TRBJ2-2 TRBV11-2 TRBD2
CASILYRGTGELFF TGTGCCAGCATTCTATACAGGGGTACCGGGGAGCTGTTTTTT NA TRBJ2-2 TRBV6-5 TRBD1
CASSSTGFSYEQYF TGTGCCAGCAGTTCGACAGGGTTCTCCTACGAGCAGTACTTC NA TRBJ2-7 TRBV6-5 TRBD1
CASSPSPGTQYF TGTGCCAGCAGCCCTAGCCCCGGGACCCAGTACTTC NA TRBJ2-5 TRBV5-4 NA
CASSSTGDYGYTF TGTGCCAGCAGTTCAACAGGGGACTATGGCTACACCTTC NA TRBJ1-2 TRBV7-2 TRBD1
CASSQLDRINYGYTF TGTGCCAGCAGCCAACTCGACAGAATAAACTATGGCTACACCTTC NA TRBJ1-2 TRBV3-1/TRBV3-2 NA